This TCR beta chain emerged from a study of control samples from healthy donors and cancer patients. Germline assignment: CDR1 MNHEY and CDR2 SVGAGI. Trimming cost V 8 bases and J 3 bases; bases outside gene matches: 10. The CDR3 has 14 residues. Here immunoSEQ multiplex PCR was the method, and the copy in TCRdb shows in-frame clones only, minus some. Here the sample spans tens of thousands of clones, roughly nine tenths being singletons. Sequencing was done on a sample of blood. The chain links TRBV6-5 to TRBJ2-7; TRBD1 matches at 7 bases. The origin of this receptor is a man aged 50 to 59 in good health. The CDR3 DNA reads as TGTGCCAGCCGCCCGGGACAGAATCGCTACGAGCAGTACTTC. Translated: CASRPGQNRYEQYF.